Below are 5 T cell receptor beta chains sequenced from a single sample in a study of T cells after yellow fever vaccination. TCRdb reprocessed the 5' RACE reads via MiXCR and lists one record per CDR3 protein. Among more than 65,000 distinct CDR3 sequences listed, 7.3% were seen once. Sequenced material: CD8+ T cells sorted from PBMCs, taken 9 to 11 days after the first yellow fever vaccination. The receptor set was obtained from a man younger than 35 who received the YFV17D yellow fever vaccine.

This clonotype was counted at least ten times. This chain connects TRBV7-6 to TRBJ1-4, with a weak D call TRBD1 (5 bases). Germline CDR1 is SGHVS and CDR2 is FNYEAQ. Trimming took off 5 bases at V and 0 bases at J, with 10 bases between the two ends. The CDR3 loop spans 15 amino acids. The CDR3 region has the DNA TGTGCCAGCAGCCAGGGACCAACAACTAATGAAAAACTGTTTTTT. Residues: CASSQGPTTNEKLFF.

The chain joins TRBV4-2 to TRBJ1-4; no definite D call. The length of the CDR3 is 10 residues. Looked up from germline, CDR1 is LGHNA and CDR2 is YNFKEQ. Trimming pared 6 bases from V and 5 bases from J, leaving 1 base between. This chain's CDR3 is CASRNEKLFF. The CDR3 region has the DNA TGTGCCAGCAGAAATGAAAAACTGTTTTTT.

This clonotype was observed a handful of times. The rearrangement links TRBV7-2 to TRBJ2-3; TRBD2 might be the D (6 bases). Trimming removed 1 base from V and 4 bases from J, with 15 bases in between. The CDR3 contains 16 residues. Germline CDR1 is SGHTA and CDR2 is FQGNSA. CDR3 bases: TGTGCCAGCAGCTTAGTGGCTAGCGTGCAGTCAGATACGCAGTATTTT. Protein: CASSLVASVQSDTQYF.

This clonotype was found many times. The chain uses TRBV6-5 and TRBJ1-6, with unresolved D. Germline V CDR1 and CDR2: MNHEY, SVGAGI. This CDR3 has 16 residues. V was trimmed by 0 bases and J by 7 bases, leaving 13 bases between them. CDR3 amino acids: CASSYSKGLGNSPLHF. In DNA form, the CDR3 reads TGTGCCAGCAGTTACTCTAAGGGCCTAGGGAATTCACCCCTCCACTTT.

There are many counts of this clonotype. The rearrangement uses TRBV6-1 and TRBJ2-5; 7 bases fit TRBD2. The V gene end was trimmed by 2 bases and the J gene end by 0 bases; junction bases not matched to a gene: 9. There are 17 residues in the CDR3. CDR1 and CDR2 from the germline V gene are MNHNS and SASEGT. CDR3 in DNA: TGTGCCAGCAGTGAAATCGGGACTACTAGTTACCAAGAGACCCAGTACTTC. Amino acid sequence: CASSEIGTTSYQETQYF.